Presented here are 7 T cell receptor beta chains from one specimen sequenced in a study of T cells in Graves' hyperthyroidism and ophthalmopathy. TCR beta CDR3 regions were amplified from RNA. TCR CDR3 regions were first amplified by RT-PCR with HTBI primers. A single record per CDR3 protein comes from TCRdb applying MiXCR to the multiplex PCR reads. The data contain around 700,000 distinct CDR3 sequences, around a sixth of them singletons. Sequenced material: blood. The receptors come from a woman aged 45-65 years with Graves' hyperthyroidism that later progressed to Graves' ophthalmopathy.

This clonotype was observed a few times. CDR3 in DNA: TGTGCCAGCAGCCAGGGGGCGCACACGCAGTATTTT. Translated: CASSQGAHTQYF. This rearrangement joins TRBV12-3 or TRBV12-4 to TRBJ2-3; 8 bases are shared with TRBD1. The V segment lost 6 bases and the J segment 9 bases; nucleotides outside the gene matches: 5. This CDR3 is built from 12 residues.

This clonotype was observed a few times. An end of the junction differs from the germline gene, which may be a read error. The gene calls are TRBV10-3 and TRBJ1-1; D is ambiguous. Germline CDR1 is ENHRY and CDR2 is SYGVKD. The CDR3 covers 13 residues. This CDR3 reads CANADGLNTGAFF. CDR3 nucleotide sequence: TGTGCCAACGCGGACGGACTGAACACTGGAGCTTTCTTT.

This clonotype was observed a handful of times. This rearrangement joins TRBV4-1 to TRBJ1-4, with D hard to call. The CDR3 length is 15 residues. CDR1 and CDR2 from the germline V gene are MGHRA and YSYEKL. V lost 3 bases and J lost 0, with 8 bases in between. The CDR3 sequence is CASSHAGATNEKLFF. The DNA for the CDR3 is TGCGCCAGCAGCCATGCCGGGGCAACTAATGAAAAACTGTTTTTT.

The chain has TRBV20-1 and TRBJ1-6; 7 positions match TRBD1. The CDR3 consists of 15 residues. Germline-derived CDR1 and CDR2 are DFQATT and SNEGSKA (reference sequence). The trim removed 1 base at V and 7 bases at J, leaving 7 bases unmatched. For the CDR3, the DNA is TGCAGTGCTAGAGTATATTCACAGGGGAATTCACCCCTCCACTTT. It translates to CSARVYSQGNSPLHF.

The rearrangement links TRBV2 to TRBJ2-1; weak D call: TRBD2 (5 bases). Germline V lookup: CDR1 SNHLY, CDR2 FYNNEI. V was clipped by 1 base and J by 9 bases, with 7 bases between them. The CDR3 runs to 12 residues. The CDR3 nucleotides are TGTGCCAGCAGTGAAGTAGCGATTGAGCAGTTCTTC. It specifies CASSEVAIEQFF.

As DNA, the CDR3 is TGTGCCAGCAGGGCGAGGGGTAACTATGGCTACACCTTC. Its translation is CASRARGNYGYTF. The V call is TRBV6-1, the J call TRBJ1-2; D possibly corresponds to TRBD1 (5 bases). Looked up from germline, CDR1 is MNHNS and CDR2 is SASEGT. Trimming took 6 bases from V and 1 from J, leaving 9 bases between them. There are 13 residues in the CDR3.

This clonotype was detected ten times or more. V and J are TRBV5-1 and TRBJ1-5; D remains unclear. The germline CDR1 and CDR2 sequences are SGHRS and YFSETQ. Trimming pared 0 bases from V and 3 bases from J, leaving 4 bases between. The CDR3 is 13 amino acids. DNA for the CDR3: TGCGCCAGCAGCTTGGATACCAATCAGCCCCAGCATTTT. Residues: CASSLDTNQPQHF.